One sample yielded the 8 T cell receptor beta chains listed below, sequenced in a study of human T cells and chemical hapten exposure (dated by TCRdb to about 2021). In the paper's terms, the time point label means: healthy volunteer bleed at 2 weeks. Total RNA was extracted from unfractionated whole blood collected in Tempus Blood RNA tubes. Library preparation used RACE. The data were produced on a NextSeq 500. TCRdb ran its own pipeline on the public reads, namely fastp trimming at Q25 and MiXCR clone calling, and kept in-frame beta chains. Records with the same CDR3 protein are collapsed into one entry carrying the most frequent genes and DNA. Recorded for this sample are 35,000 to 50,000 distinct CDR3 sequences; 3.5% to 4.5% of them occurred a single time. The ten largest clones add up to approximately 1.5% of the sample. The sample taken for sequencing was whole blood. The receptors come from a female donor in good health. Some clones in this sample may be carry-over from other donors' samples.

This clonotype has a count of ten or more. Here the CDR3 DNA reads TGTGCCAGCAGCCTCATAGGCGGGGGTGCGAACACCGGGGAGCTGTTTTTT. Translated, it gives CASSLIGGGANTGELFF. This chain joins TRBV4-2 and TRBJ2-2; 7 nucleotides match TRBD2. The CDR3 covers 17 residues. CDR1 is LGHNA and CDR2 is YNFKEQ in the germline V gene. The trim removed 4 bases at V and 0 bases at J, leaving 8 bases unmatched.

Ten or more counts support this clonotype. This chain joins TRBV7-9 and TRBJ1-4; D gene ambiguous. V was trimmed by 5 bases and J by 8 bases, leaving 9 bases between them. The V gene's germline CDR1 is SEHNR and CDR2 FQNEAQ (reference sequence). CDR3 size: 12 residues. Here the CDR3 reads CASSPQGEKLFF. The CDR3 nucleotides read TGTGCCAGCAGCCCTCAAGGGGAAAAACTGTTTTTT. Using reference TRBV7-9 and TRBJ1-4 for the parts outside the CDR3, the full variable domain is DTGVSQNPRHKITKRGQNVTFRCDPISEHNRLYWYRQTLGQGPEFLTYFQNEAQLEKSRLLSDRFSAERPKGSFSTLEIQRTEQGDSAMYLCASSPQGEKLFFGSGTQLSVL.

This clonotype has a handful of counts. The CDR3 region is CASSNPRDSPHNEQFF. In DNA form, the CDR3 reads TGTGCCAGTAGTAACCCCCGGGACAGCCCTCACAATGAGCAGTTCTTC. The rearrangement uses TRBV19 and TRBJ2-1; 7 nucleotides line up with TRBD1. V was clipped by 4 bases and J by 5 bases; unmatched bases: 11. CDR3 size: 16 residues. Germline CDR1 LNHDA, CDR2 SQIVND (reference sequence).

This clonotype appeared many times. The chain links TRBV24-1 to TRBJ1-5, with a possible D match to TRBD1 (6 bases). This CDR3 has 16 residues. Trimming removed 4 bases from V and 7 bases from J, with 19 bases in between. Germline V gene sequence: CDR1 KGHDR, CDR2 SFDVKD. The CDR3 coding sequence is TGTGCCACCAGTGAGGGGGCACAGGGATCCAAGCAGCCCCAGCATTTT. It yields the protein CATSEGAQGSKQPQHF.

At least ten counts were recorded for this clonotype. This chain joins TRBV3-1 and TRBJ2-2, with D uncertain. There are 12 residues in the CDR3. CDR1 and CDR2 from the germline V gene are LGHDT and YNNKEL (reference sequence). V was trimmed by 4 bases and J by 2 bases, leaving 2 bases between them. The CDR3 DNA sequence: TGTGCCAGCAGCCCCAACACCGGGGAGCTGTTTTTT. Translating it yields CASSPNTGELFF.

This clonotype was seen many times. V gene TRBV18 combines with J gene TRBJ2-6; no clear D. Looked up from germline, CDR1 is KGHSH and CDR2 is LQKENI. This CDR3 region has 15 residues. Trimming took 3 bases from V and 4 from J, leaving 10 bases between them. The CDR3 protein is CASSPYYSGANVLTF. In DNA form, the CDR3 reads TGTGCCAGCTCACCCTACTATTCCGGGGCCAACGTCCTGACTTTC.

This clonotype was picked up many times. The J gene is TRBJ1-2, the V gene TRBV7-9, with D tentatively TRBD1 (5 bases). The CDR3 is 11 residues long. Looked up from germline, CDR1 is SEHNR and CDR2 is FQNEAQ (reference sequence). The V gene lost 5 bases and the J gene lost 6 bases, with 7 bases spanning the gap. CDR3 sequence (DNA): TGTGCCAGCAGCCCCAGGGATGGCTACACCTTC. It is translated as CASSPRDGYTF. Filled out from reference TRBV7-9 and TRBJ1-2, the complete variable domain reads DTGVSQNPRHKITKRGQNVTFRCDPISEHNRLYWYRQTLGQGPEFLTYFQNEAQLEKSRLLSDRFSAERPKGSFSTLEIQRTEQGDSAMYLCASSPRDGYTFGSGTRLTVV.

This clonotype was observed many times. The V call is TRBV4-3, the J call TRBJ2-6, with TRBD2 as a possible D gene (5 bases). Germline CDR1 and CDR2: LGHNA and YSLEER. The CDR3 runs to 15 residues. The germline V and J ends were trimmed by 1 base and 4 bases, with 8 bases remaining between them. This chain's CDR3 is CASSQGGGGANVLTF. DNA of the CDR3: TGCGCCAGCAGCCAAGGCGGCGGGGGGGCCAACGTCCTGACTTTC.